Listed here are 30 T cell receptor beta chains from one sample, sequenced in a study of blood T cell repertoires in COVID-19. Clones were read by immunoSEQ multiplex PCR, and TCRdb kept only the in-frame ones, dropping some. The table includes about 140,000 clones, about 80% detected once. Sequences were obtained from peripheral blood. These receptors were taken from a human donor in a cohort sampled during active COVID-19.

This clone has a count of ten or more. The V gene is TRBV30, the J gene TRBJ1-1, with a weak D call TRBD1 (5 bases). V dropped 0 bases and J dropped 8 bases, with 10 bases sitting between them. This CDR3 comprises 12 residues. Looked up from germline, CDR1 is GTSNPN and CDR2 is SVGIG (reference sequence). In DNA form, the CDR3 reads TGTGCCTGGAGTGTACGATCAGGGGAAGCTTTCTTT. It is translated as CAWSVRSGEAFF.

This clone has only one observation. The rearrangement links TRBV19 to TRBJ2-1, with D possibly being TRBD1 (6 bases). The germline V gene has CDR1 LNHDA and CDR2 SQIVND (reference sequence). The CDR3 is 14 residues long. Trimming stripped 4 bases from V and 2 bases from J, with 9 bases between. The CDR3 sequence: CASSKAGAYNEQFF. DNA of the CDR3: TGTGCCAGTAGTAAGGCAGGGGCCTACAATGAGCAGTTCTTC.

The V gene is TRBV28, the J gene TRBJ2-6; 7 nucleotides line up with TRBD1. J gave up 1 base and V 3 bases, and 6 bases lay outside the gene matches. Germline CDR1 MDHEN, CDR2 SYDVKM. The CDR3 is made up of 17 amino acids. The CDR3 nucleotides are TGTGCCAGCAGTTTCCAGGGGGATCTATCTGGGGCCAACGTCCTGACTTTC. This sequence encodes CASSFQGDLSGANVLTF.

The J gene is TRBJ2-5, the V gene TRBV4-1; TRBD2 agrees at 7 bases. The CDR3 is 15 amino acids. Looked up from germline, CDR1 is MGHRA and CDR2 is YSYEKL. The ends lost 1 base at V and 5 bases at J; junction bases unmatched: 7. CDR3 bases: TGCGCCAGCAGCCAAGTTTTCGCGGGAGTGGAGACCCAGTACTTC. Translating gives CASSQVFAGVETQYF.

This chain uses TRBV19 with TRBJ1-5; D might be TRBD1 (5 bases). The germline gives CDR1 LNHDA, CDR2 SQIVND (reference sequence). The V end was cut by 0 bases, the J end by 7 bases, with 7 bases between. The CDR3 is 13 amino acids. The CDR3 region has the DNA TGTGCCAGTAGTATAGATCAGGGCCAGCCCCAGCATTTT. It codes for CASSIDQGQPQHF.

The chain uses TRBV19 and TRBJ1-6, with 7 bases identical to TRBD1. There are 19 residues in the CDR3. Germline V gene sequence: CDR1 LNHDA, CDR2 SQIVND (reference sequence). V was clipped by 4 bases and J by 5 bases; unmatched bases: 17. The CDR3 DNA follows: TGTGCCAGTAGTAGGGACAGCGAGGTCGCGCTTGTACATAATTCACCCCTCCACTTT. Amino acid sequence: CASSRDSEVALVHNSPLHF.

The chain uses TRBV24-1 and TRBJ2-3; D not certain. There are 16 residues in the CDR3. Germline V gene sequence: CDR1 KGHDR, CDR2 SFDVKD. V dropped 4 bases and J dropped 4 bases, with 17 bases sitting between them. The CDR3 bases are TGTGCCACCAGTGACTCACAGTCCCCTGACGCAGATACGCAGTATTTT. It encodes CATSDSQSPDADTQYF.

V gene TRBV9 combines with J gene TRBJ2-2; D gene uncertain. CDR1 and CDR2 from the germline V gene are SGDLS and YYNGEE. The ends were cut back, 0 bases at V and 4 bases at J, with 10 bases in the middle. The CDR3 length is 15 residues. For the CDR3, the DNA is TGTGCCAGCAGCGTAGGCGCGGCGTTCACCGGGGAGCTGTTTTTT. Protein product: CASSVGAAFTGELFF.

The chain carries TRBV18 and TRBJ2-5; D may be TRBD2 (5 bases). The CDR3 has 14 amino acids. CDR1 and CDR2 from the germline V gene are KGHSH and LQKENI. Deletions cut 6 bases from V and 4 bases from J, with 15 bases between. This chain's CDR3 is CASSPSRERETQYF. Here the CDR3 DNA reads TGTGCCAGCTCTCCCTCGAGGGAGAGAGAGACCCAGTACTTC.

For the CDR3, the DNA is TGTGCCAGCAGTTTACCCGGGACATCCTATGGCTACACCTTC. This encodes CASSLPGTSYGYTF. This rearrangement joins TRBV28 to TRBJ1-2; tentatively, D is TRBD1 (6 bases). Looked up from germline, CDR1 is MDHEN and CDR2 is SYDVKM. The CDR3 extends over 14 amino acids. V lost 2 bases and J 4 bases, leaving 11 bases between the germline ends.

This chain joins TRBV9 and TRBJ2-5; 8 positions match TRBD1. This CDR3 has 18 residues. V was pared by 0 bases and J by 1 base, with 11 bases of the junction left unmatched. The germline CDR1 and CDR2 sequences are SGDLS and YYNGEE. The DNA of the CDR3 is TGTGCCAGCAGCGTAGGGACAGGGACATCCTTACCCCAAGAGACCCAGTACTTC. Its translation: CASSVGTGTSLPQETQYF.

In its sample, this clone was seen a few times. This chain connects TRBV25-1 to TRBJ1-2; a possible D gene is TRBD1 (6 bases). Germline V gene data show CDR1 as MGHDK and CDR2 as SYGVNS. The CDR3 length is 14 residues. The germline V and J ends were trimmed by 5 bases and 7 bases, with 17 bases remaining between them. The CDR3 nucleotides read TGTGCCAGCAGTCAGGGGCATTTGATAGGTGGCTACACCTTC. The encoded protein is CASSQGHLIGGYTF.

The genes are TRBV7-2 and TRBJ1-3, with D tentatively TRBD1 (6 bases). This CDR3 is 17 amino acids long. Trimming shortened V by 2 bases and J by 0 bases, and 14 bases separated the two germline ends. Per the germline V gene, CDR1 is SGHTA and CDR2 is FQGNSA. The CDR3 coding sequence is TGTGCCAGCAGCTTACTGCCTGAGACAGGCTCTGGAAACACCATATATTTT. Translated: CASSLLPETGSGNTIYF.

The V and J genes are TRBV7-2 and TRBJ2-3; the D gene is possibly TRBD2 (6 bases). The CDR3 length is 16 residues. V lost 1 base and J 5 bases, leaving 16 bases between the germline ends. Germline V lookup: CDR1 SGHTA, CDR2 FQGNSA. As DNA, the CDR3 is TGTGCCAGCAGCTTAGAAGGGTCTAGCGTTGGAGATACGCAGTATTTT. This sequence encodes CASSLEGSSVGDTQYF. The full variable domain, its missing parts supplied by reference TRBV7-2 and TRBJ2-3, is GAGVSQSPSNKVTEKGKDVELRCDPISGHTALYWYRQSLGQGLEFLIYFQGNSAPDKSGLPSDRFSAERTGGSVSTLTIQRTQQEDSAVYLCASSLEGSSVGDTQYFGPGTRLTVL.

The chain carries TRBV24-1 and TRBJ2-5; 13 positions match TRBD2. V was pared by 3 bases and J by 3 bases, with 3 bases of the junction left unmatched. CDR1 and CDR2 from the germline V gene are KGHDR and SFDVKD. This CDR3 has 16 residues. The CDR3, as DNA: TGTGCCACCAGTGATGGACTAGCGGGAGTTAAAGAGACCCAGTACTTC. This gives the protein CATSDGLAGVKETQYF.

The J gene is TRBJ2-4, the V gene TRBV18, with a weak D call TRBD1 (5 bases). The V and J ends lost 2 bases and 0 bases respectively, with 8 bases between them. CDR1 KGHSH and CDR2 LQKENI come from the germline V gene. CDR3 size: 15 residues. The CDR3 loop reads CASSPVRGAKNIQYF. CDR3 DNA sequence: TGTGCCAGCTCACCAGTTAGGGGAGCCAAAAACATTCAGTACTTC.

This clone occurred once. This sequence joins TRBV5-1 and TRBJ2-2, with 7 bases aligning to TRBD1. Germline loops: CDR1 SGHRS, CDR2 YFSETQ. Trimming at V came to 4 bases and at J to 5 bases, leaving 11 bases not matched to a gene. The CDR3 loop spans 16 amino acids. The CDR3 DNA is TGCGCCAGCAGCCGAATACAGGGGATTTGGACCGGGGAGCTGTTTTTT. It is translated as CASSRIQGIWTGELFF.

The V call is TRBV10-3, the J call TRBJ1-1, with 9 bases aligning to TRBD1. Germline V gene sequence: CDR1 ENHRY, CDR2 SYGVKD. The CDR3 is 14 residues long. V gave up 5 bases and J gave up 0 bases; unmatched junction bases: 1. In DNA, the CDR3 is TGTGCCATCAGTAGGACAGGGGTGAACACTGAAGCTTTCTTT. It translates to CAISRTGVNTEAFF.

The chain is built from TRBV11-2 and TRBJ2-7, with TRBD2 identical over 10 bases. V shed 8 bases and J 7 bases; nucleotides not matched to a gene: 5. Germline V gene sequence: CDR1 SGHAT, CDR2 FQNNGV. This CDR3 is 12 amino acids long. This chain's CDR3 is CASGLAGAEQYF. The DNA of the CDR3 is TGTGCCAGCGGTCTAGCGGGAGCGGAGCAGTACTTC.

The chain has TRBV7-8 and TRBJ2-5; no firm D call. In germline, CDR1 is SGHVS, CDR2 FQNEAQ. The CDR3 is 13 amino acids. Trimming cost V 5 bases and J 1 base, with 8 bases left between them. The CDR3 DNA reads TGTGCCAGCAGCCTTGGCTTCCAAGAGACCCAGTACTTC. Translation: CASSLGFQETQYF.

The chain links TRBV5-4 to TRBJ1-3, with a weak D call TRBD1 (6 bases). The CDR3 extends over 16 amino acids. V was cut by 4 bases and J by 3 bases, with 17 bases left in between. Germline V lookup: CDR1 SGHNT, CDR2 YYREEE (reference sequence). CDR3 sequence: CASSPNTGLRGNTIYF. The CDR3 nucleotides are TGTGCCAGCAGCCCAAACACAGGGCTTCGTGGAAACACCATATATTTT.

J is TRBJ2-2 and V is TRBV7-2; possibly TRBD2 for D (6 bases). Trimming removed 3 bases from V and 8 bases from J, with 16 bases in between. The CDR3 sequence is 15 residues long. Germline values: CDR1 SGHTA, CDR2 FQGNSA. CDR3 in amino acids: CASSFDATGRGELFF. The CDR3 nucleotides read TGTGCCAGCAGCTTCGACGCAACCGGGAGAGGGGAGCTGTTTTTT.

The chain recombines TRBV6-4 with TRBJ2-1; D is unclear. Germline V lookup: CDR1 MRHNA, CDR2 SNTAGT. The CDR3 totals 15 residues. Between the trimmed V and J ends, which lost 6 bases and 7 bases, there was a span of 19 bases. The CDR3, as DNA: TGTGCCAGCAGCCTCGACCCTAATATCGGGAATGAGCAGTTCTTC. Encoded protein: CASSLDPNIGNEQFF.

This clone was detected only a few times. The chain has TRBV7-9 and TRBJ2-7; tentative D call: TRBD1 (6 bases). The CDR3 has 14 residues. V dropped 11 bases and J dropped 5 bases, with 22 bases sitting between them. From germline, CDR1 is SEHNR and CDR2 FQNEAQ (reference sequence). CDR3 loop: CAARGEQGGDEQYF. Here the CDR3 DNA reads TGTGCCGCACGAGGTGAACAGGGCGGAGACGAGCAGTACTTC.

The genes are TRBV7-3 and TRBJ2-6, with TRBD2 matching 11 bases. The length of the CDR3 is 19 residues. The germline gives CDR1 SGHTA, CDR2 FQGTGA. The J segment lost 2 bases and the V segment lost 2 bases, leaving 8 bases of the junction unmatched. The CDR3 sequence is CASSLSPGLAEPGANVLTF. CDR3 nucleotides: TGTGCCAGCAGCTTATCCCCGGGACTAGCGGAACCTGGGGCCAACGTCCTGACTTTC. Full variable domain (rest looked up from reference TRBV7-3 and TRBJ2-6): GAGVSQTPSNKVTEKGKYVELRCDPISGHTALYWYRQSLGQGPEFLIYFQGTGAADDSGLPNDRFFAVRPEGSVSTLKIQRTERGDSAVYLCASSLSPGLAEPGANVLTFGAGSRLTVL.

This clone was observed a single time. The V gene is TRBV7-3, the J gene TRBJ2-3, with D perhaps TRBD1 (6 bases). The CDR3 covers 15 residues. Germline V lookup: CDR1 SGHTA, CDR2 FQGTGA. V shed 4 bases and J shed 2 bases, with 13 bases lying between them. Here the CDR3 reads CASSYAGQFTDTQYF. The CDR3 bases are TGTGCCAGCAGCTACGCCGGACAGTTCACAGATACGCAGTATTTT.

This chain uses TRBV10-3 with TRBJ2-1; D gene unclear. V was pared by 5 bases and J by 0 bases, with 5 bases between. Germline-derived CDR1 and CDR2 are ENHRY and SYGVKD. This CDR3 contains 13 residues. The CDR3 here is CAISTGSYNEQFF. CDR3 coding DNA: TGTGCCATCAGTACGGGCTCCTACAATGAGCAGTTCTTC.

This chain connects TRBV5-1 to TRBJ2-7; maybe TRBD2 (5 bases). Germline V lookup: CDR1 SGHRS, CDR2 YFSETQ. V was cut by 7 bases and J by 0 bases, with 11 bases left in between. The CDR3 has 13 residues. The chain's CDR3 is CASGIGSSYEQYF. Here the CDR3 DNA reads TGCGCCAGCGGAATTGGGAGCTCCTACGAGCAGTACTTC.

This rearrangement joins TRBV27 to TRBJ2-2; the D gene is possibly TRBD1 (6 bases). V was shortened by 6 bases and J by 4 bases, with 21 bases between the two germline ends. CDR1 MNHEY and CDR2 SMNVEV come from the germline V gene (reference sequence). The CDR3 runs 17 residues. CDR3 amino acids: CASRPGGWGRITGELFF. Here the CDR3 DNA reads TGTGCCAGCAGACCCGGCGGGTGGGGGCGGATCACCGGGGAGCTGTTTTTT.

V gene TRBV24-1 combines with J gene TRBJ2-2; 8 nucleotides match TRBD2. The CDR3 totals 16 residues. The ends lost 4 bases at V and 7 bases at J; junction bases unmatched: 10. The germline gives CDR1 KGHDR, CDR2 SFDVKD. This CDR3 is CATSDAREGFNGELFF. In DNA, the CDR3 is TGTGCCACCAGTGACGCCCGGGAGGGTTTTAACGGGGAGCTGTTTTTT.